Here is one T cell receptor beta chain with its context. Its antigen is still unknown. Base qualities were left out, and no much larger clone turns up one base away. This sample is drawn from a study of CDR3 diversity in severe acne (dated by TCRdb to between 2019 and 2020). The library was made by PCR. The sequencer listed for this sample is Illumina HiSeq 2000. The raw public reads went through TCRdb reprocessing: fastp at Q25, MiXCR clone calling, in-frame beta chains kept. Entries that share a CDR3 protein sequence are merged under the most common genes and DNA. This sample comprises approximately 97,000 distinct CDR3 sequences, around 56% of them detected only once. Clones ranked in the top ten supply approximately 13% of the sample. The source is a male donor with acne. The source material was blood.

The DNA reads as follows: TGCAGTGCTAGTCGCGGGAGGGCCGGCACAGATACGCAGTATTTT. Protein translation: CSASRGRAGTDTQYF. The chain joins TRBV20-1 to TRBJ2-3; TRBD2 aligns with 9 central bases. For CDR1 and CDR2, the germline V gene (reference sequence) lists DFQATT and SNEGSKA. Inclusive of the bounding cysteine and phenylalanine, the CDR3 is 15 residues long. Here the CDR3 DNA is all that survives: 45 bases in frame from base 1. Germline trimming: 3 bases from V, 1 base from J; junction bases outside gene matches: 5.